These 4 T cell receptor beta chains were all obtained from the same sample, sequenced in a study of T-cell reconstitution after alpha-beta-depleted transplantation in children. Study-level results: Newly produced T cells mostly accounted for T-cell counts and diversity one year post-transplant.

Unique molecular identifiers were built into the TCRbeta library. TCRdb fed the PCR reads into MiXCR, producing one record per CDR3 protein. The sample consists of about 300,000 distinct CDR3 sequences, approximately 7.3% of them appearing once. These receptors have no known antigen. Specimen: peripheral blood, collected 360 days after TCRalphabeta/CD19-depleted stem cell transplant. The receptor set was obtained from a female patient aged 2 to 10 who had a stem cell transplant for Fanconi anemia, so the T cells may come from the graft donor.

This clonotype was detected a few times. The chain carries TRBV5-1 and TRBJ1-1, with D possibly matching TRBD1 (5 bases). There are 16 residues in the CDR3. The germline V and J ends were trimmed by 5 bases and 0 bases, with 17 bases remaining between them. Germline CDR1 and CDR2: SGHRS and YFSETQ. DNA of the CDR3: TGCGCCAGCAGACTCAACTCCGGGACCCTGAACACTGAAGCTTTCTTT. It is translated as CASRLNSGTLNTEAFF.

The gene calls are TRBV20-1 and TRBJ2-5; 9 positions match TRBD2. Germline trimming cut 5 bases from V and 5 bases from J; bases unmatched to any gene: 12. Per germline, CDR1 DFQATT and CDR2 SNEGSKA (reference sequence). The CDR3 totals 15 residues. The CDR3 DNA sequence: TGCAGTGCTTCCCGACTAGCGGCCGTTATGGAGACCCAGTACTTC. Amino acid sequence: CSASRLAAVMETQYF.

This sequence joins TRBV6-4 and TRBJ2-3; D could derive from TRBD1 or TRBD2 (5 bases each). Deletions cut 4 bases from V and 3 bases from J, with 14 bases between. CDR3 length equals 15 residues. Looked up from germline, CDR1 is MRHNA and CDR2 is SNTAGT. The CDR3 region has the DNA TGTGCCAGCAGTGTTTCAGGGTCGGGAACAGATACGCAGTATTTT. It specifies CASSVSGSGTDTQYF.

This clonotype was seen repeatedly, ten times or more. V and J are TRBV27 and TRBJ2-2; 8 positions agree with TRBD1. The CDR3 has 14 amino acids. In germline, CDR1 is MNHEY, CDR2 SMNVEV (reference sequence). V gave up 5 bases and J gave up 8 bases; unmatched junction bases: 7. The CDR3 DNA reads TGTGCCAGCAGTCTCGCACGGACAGGGGGGGAGCTGTTTTTT. Amino acids: CASSLARTGGELFF.